These 15 T cell receptor beta chains came from one sample sequenced in a study of vaccination and CD4 T cells after COVID-19. The antigens for these receptors are not known. Cultured CD4+ T-cell DNA underwent Oncomine TCR Beta short-read sequencing. Each CDR3 protein gets one entry after TCRdb re-called the PCR reads with MiXCR. The data contain approximately 17,000 distinct CDR3 sequences, approximately 50% of them singletons. Treatment denoted: approximately 9-day PBMC culture with coronavirus spike peptide pools or control peptides (ViraFEST assay). Sample: CD4+ T cells from blood, cultured in vitro. The receptors here all came from a human donor who had recovered from COVID-19.

V gene TRBV6-1 combines with J gene TRBJ2-1; the D is unclear. Germline values: CDR1 MNHNS, CDR2 SASEGT. V shed 10 bases and J shed 6 bases, with 4 bases lying between them. This CDR3 has 9 amino acids. The CDR3 DNA follows: TGTGCCACCATCAATGAGCAGTTCTTC. Its protein is CATINEQFF.

The rearrangement uses TRBV27 and TRBJ2-7, with 10 bases lining up with TRBD2. Germline V CDR1 and CDR2: MNHEY, SMNVEV (reference sequence). The CDR3 contains 16 residues. V trimming: 5 bases; J trimming: 0 bases; junction bases outside the gene matches: 7. CDR3 DNA: TGTGCCAGCAGTCCCTCTACTAGCGGGAACTCCTACGAGCAGTACTTC. This sequence encodes CASSPSTSGNSYEQYF.

J is TRBJ2-7 and V is TRBV20-1, with D possibly matching TRBD2 (5 bases). Germline CDR1 is DFQATT and CDR2 is SNEGSKA (reference sequence). V was cut by 2 bases and J by 4 bases, with 9 bases left in between. The CDR3 length is 12 residues. CDR3 nucleotides: TGCAGTGCTAGATGGTCGGGATACGAGCAGTACTTC. Translating gives CSARWSGYEQYF.

This clonotype was observed once. The chain uses TRBV3-1 and TRBJ1-6; 9 bases match TRBD1. This CDR3 is 15 amino acids long. Looked up from germline, CDR1 is LGHDT and CDR2 is YNNKEL (reference sequence). V shed 4 bases and J 6 bases; nucleotides not matched to a gene: 4. This CDR3 reads CASSLTGGSNSPLHF. The CDR3, as DNA: TGTGCCAGCAGCCTTACAGGGGGCTCTAATTCACCCCTCCACTTT.

V usage is TRBV7-8 and J usage is TRBJ2-7, with TRBD1 as a possible D gene (6 bases). The CDR3 has 14 residues. Looked up from germline, CDR1 is SGHVS and CDR2 is FQNEAQ. The germline V and J ends were trimmed by 5 bases and 2 bases, with 13 bases remaining between them. The CDR3 is CASSPRQDTYEQYF. The CDR3 nucleotides are TGTGCCAGCAGCCCCCGACAGGACACCTACGAGCAGTACTTC.

Sample share makes this clonotype large. The chain has TRBV7-9 and TRBJ2-5, with 9 positions matching TRBD1. CDR3 length: 15 residues. With V trimmed by 4 bases and J by 5 bases, 8 bases remained unmatched. Per the germline V gene, CDR1 is SEHNR and CDR2 is FQNEAQ (reference sequence). In DNA form, the CDR3 reads TGTGCCAGCAGCTCTACTTCCGGGACAGGGGAGACCCAGTACTTC. Protein sequence: CASSSTSGTGETQYF.

The chain employs TRBV24-1 and TRBJ2-1; 8 nucleotides match TRBD2. The germline V gene encodes CDR1 KGHDR and CDR2 SFDVKD. The trim removed 3 bases at V and 1 base at J, leaving 7 bases unmatched. This CDR3 has 17 residues. The CDR3 loop reads CATSDARGRRSYNEQFF. CDR3 DNA: TGTGCCACCAGTGATGCCCGCGGGAGGCGTTCCTACAATGAGCAGTTCTTC.

V gene TRBV11-2 combines with J gene TRBJ1-2, with TRBD1 as a possible D gene (5 bases). Between the trimmed V and J ends, which lost 0 bases and 4 bases, there was a span of 15 bases. The CDR3 spans 16 residues. Germline V gene sequence: CDR1 SGHAT, CDR2 FQNNGV. The CDR3 spells CASSLDFRGQGYGYTF. The CDR3 DNA reads TGTGCCAGCAGCTTAGATTTCAGAGGGCAGGGCTATGGCTACACCTTC.

The table lists this clonotype with a few counts. The chain employs TRBV7-9 and TRBJ1-2; 11 bases are shared with TRBD1. Germline loops: CDR1 SEHNR, CDR2 FQNEAQ (reference sequence). CDR3 size: 20 residues. V lost 0 bases and J lost 3; bases outside the gene matches: 15. CDR3 nucleotides: TGTGCCAGCAGCTTAGCGGAAGGGGGGGACAGGGGGTTATCTGACTATGGCTACACCTTC. It is translated as CASSLAEGGDRGLSDYGYTF.

The chain is built from TRBV5-4 and TRBJ2-1; the D is unclear. V lost 4 bases to trimming and J lost 8 bases, with 10 bases between them. The CDR3 length is 12 residues. Germline values: CDR1 SGHNT, CDR2 YYREEE (reference sequence). Here the CDR3 reads CASSTPADEQFF. In DNA, the CDR3 is TGTGCCAGCAGCACCCCGGCAGATGAGCAGTTCTTC.

This clonotype was found a few times. The chain joins TRBV7-2 to TRBJ1-5; D call uncertain. V lost 1 base and J 6 bases, leaving 13 bases between the germline ends. The CDR3 length is 15 residues. Germline-derived CDR1 and CDR2 are SGHTA and FQGNSA. CDR3 DNA sequence: TGTGCCAGCAGCTTAGAGGCGGGAGCCCCTCAGCCCCAGCATTTT. Translating it yields CASSLEAGAPQPQHF.

The rearrangement uses TRBV24-1 and TRBJ2-4, with 9 bases fitting TRBD2. This CDR3 comprises 19 residues. CDR1 is KGHDR, CDR2 SFDVKD, per germline. The trim removed 5 bases at V and 6 bases at J, leaving 19 bases unmatched. The CDR3, as DNA: TGTGCCACCAGTGGGAGCCCCGTACTAGCGGGCTCTAAAGGAAACATTCAGTACTTC. It encodes CATSGSPVLAGSKGNIQYF.

The chain combines TRBV7-9 with TRBJ2-5; weak D call: TRBD2 (5 bases). Germline lookup yields CDR1 SEHNR and CDR2 FQNEAQ (reference sequence). The CDR3 has 13 residues. V lost 11 bases and J 1 base, leaving 14 bases between the germline ends. CDR3 sequence reads: CAVYRSGQETQYF. Written as DNA, the CDR3 is TGTGCCGTATATCGAAGCGGCCAAGAGACCCAGTACTTC.

This clonotype was seen more than once but under ten times. The genes are TRBV7-9 and TRBJ2-1; D gene ambiguous. The CDR3 runs to 14 residues. V was cut by 2 bases and J by 5 bases, with 10 bases left in between. The germline V gene has CDR1 SEHNR and CDR2 FQNEAQ (reference sequence). Here the CDR3 reads CASSLQARNNEQFF. CDR3 in DNA: TGTGCCAGCAGCTTACAGGCTAGAAACAATGAGCAGTTCTTC.

The rearrangement joins TRBV6-5 to TRBJ1-1; the D is unclear. The CDR3 is made up of 13 amino acids. V shed 2 bases and J shed 7 bases, with 11 bases lying between them. Germline V gene data show CDR1 as MNHEY and CDR2 as SVGAGI. Written as DNA, the CDR3 is TGTGCCAGCAGTTACCAAGAGACTGGTGAAGCTTTCTTT. Amino acids: CASSYQETGEAFF.